A selection of T cell receptor beta chains follows, all from one sample in a study of T cells after yellow fever vaccination. One entry per CDR3 protein results from TCRdb running MiXCR on the 5' RACE reads. The sample records about 45,000 distinct CDR3 sequences, 6.8% being singletons. The sequenced sample was CD8+ T cells not binding an NS4B(214-222) dextramer, sorted from PBMCs, obtained 45 days after the yellow fever booster vaccination. The receptors come from a man aged 30 to 39 who received the YFV17D yellow fever vaccine. The CDR3 runs from the conserved cysteine through the conserved F or W. The D gene is left open where the match is weak. Expanded clones get a size class; other rows say once, few or many, or leave the size out.

clone_size d_call j_call v_call cdr3_nt cdr3_aa
- - TRBJ2-2 TRBV19 TGTGCCAGTACTGGGGGTAACACCGGGGAGCTGTTTTTT CASTGGNTGELFF
- TRBD1 TRBJ2-1 TRBV7-3 TGTGCCAGCAGCCACCGGGACAGGGGAGGGTTAGGTGAGCAGTTCTTC CASSHRDRGGLGEQFF
- - TRBJ2-7 TRBV30 TGTGCCTGGAGTGTTGCCCGTCCCTACGAGCAGTACTTC CAWSVARPYEQYF
many - TRBJ2-7 TRBV11-2 TGTGCCAGCAGCGGAACAGGGAGCGAGCAGTACTTC CASSGTGSEQYF
many - TRBJ2-1 TRBV6-2/TRBV6-3 TGTGCCAGCAGTCCACAGTCGAATGAGCAGTTCTTC CASSPQSNEQFF
few - TRBJ2-1 TRBV6-4 TGTGCCAGCAGCGCTAAACAGGGGGGGAATGAGCAGTTCTTC CASSAKQGGNEQFF
few TRBD1 TRBJ2-3 TRBV20-1 TGCAGTGCAGGGACAGGGGAGCGGTTTGATACGCAGTATTTT CSAGTGERFDTQYF
many - TRBJ1-2 TRBV20-1 TGCAGTGCCCCGCCCGGCGGTCCCAGTGCTAACTATGGCTACACCTTC CSAPPGGPSANYGYTF
few - TRBJ2-1 TRBV12-3/TRBV12-4 TGTGCCAGCAACATATTGGGGCGGGGGCGCCCCGGTGAGCAGTTCTTC CASNILGRGRPGEQFF
many TRBD1 TRBJ2-4 TRBV27 TGTGCCAGCAGTTTTGGGACAGGGGAAAACATTCAGTACTTC CASSFGTGENIQYF
many TRBD1 TRBJ1-2 TRBV27 TGTGCCAGCAGTTTAGGGACAGGGGAAGGCTACACCTTC CASSLGTGEGYTF
- - TRBJ2-1 TRBV12-5 TGTGCTAGTGGTAGTGGCGGAGCCATCAATGAGCAGTTCTTC CASGSGGAINEQFF
many TRBD2 TRBJ2-1 TRBV28 TGTGCCAGCAGTACCCCGACTAGCGGGAGTGGTAATGAGCAGTTCTTC CASSTPTSGSGNEQFF
many - TRBJ2-1 TRBV5-1 TGCGCCAGCAGCTTGGCGGGTACTGAGCAGTTCTTC CASSLAGTEQFF
- - TRBJ1-6 TRBV5-4 TGTGCCAGCAGCTTGGGACAGGTGGATTCACCCCTCCACTTT CASSLGQVDSPLHF
many TRBD2 TRBJ2-1 TRBV6-1 TGTGCCAGCAGTCGAGGGATAACTAGCGGGTCCTACAATGAGCAGTTCTTC CASSRGITSGSYNEQFF
many TRBD1 TRBJ2-1 TRBV30 TGTGCCTGGAGCGGGGACAGTCTTTACAATGAGCAGTTCTTC CAWSGDSLYNEQFF
many TRBD2 TRBJ2-7 TRBV27 TGTGCCAGCAGTCCCGAACTAGCGGGTTCCTACGAGCAGTACTTC CASSPELAGSYEQYF
many - TRBJ1-2 TRBV12-3/TRBV12-4 TGTGCCAGCAGTGTCGGGGGGTATGGCTACACCTTC CASSVGGYGYTF
many TRBD2 TRBJ2-3 TRBV7-2 TGTGCCAGCAAGGGTTTAGCGGGAGGGATGGATACGCAGTATTTT CASKGLAGGMDTQYF
many - TRBJ2-1 TRBV12-3/TRBV12-4 TGTGCCAGCAGTTTGCGGGTAAATTGGGATGAGCAGTTCTTC CASSLRVNWDEQFF
- TRBD1 TRBJ2-1 TRBV19 TGTGCCAGTAGTATGTCGGCAGGGGGCTACAATGAGGAGTTCTTC CASSMSAGGYNEEFF